This T cell receptor (beta chain) derives from a study of blood T cell repertoires in COVID-19. CDR3 length: 16 residues. Trimming at V came to 4 bases and at J to 0 bases, leaving 7 bases not matched to a gene. In germline, CDR1 is SEHNR, CDR2 FQNEAQ (reference sequence). The assay was immunoSEQ multiplex PCR, and TCRdb's table has in-frame clones only and misses some. The sample has approximately 150,000 clones; 70% to 90% are singletons. V is TRBV7-9 and J is TRBJ2-3; 7 bases map to TRBD2. The sequence derives from a man aged 50-59 years who had recovered from COVID-19. The sequenced sample was peripheral blood. CDR3 sequence (DNA): TGTGCCAGCAGCTCCCGGGACTACCCTAGCACAGATACGCAGTATTTT. It specifies CASSSRDYPSTDTQYF.